The 8 T cell receptor beta chains presented below share a single source sample, sequenced in a study of OX40 agonist ivuxolimab in advanced cancers. Libraries were built with the immunoSEQ multiplex PCR assay. TCRdb holds this immuneACCESS table with in-frame rearrangements only. Some clones are missing; in checked studies, unresolved V genes explain under half, and the rest has no known cause. Here the sample has 50,000 to 70,000 clones; roughly 80% occur a single time. The ten largest clones capture over 2.5% of the sample. Sequenced here: CD4+ or CD8+ T cells sorted from blood, sampled in a trial of the OX40 agonist ivuxolimab. The origin of the receptors is an adult with an advanced solid tumor such as melanoma, head and neck, liver or kidney cancer.

The chain recombines TRBV30 with TRBJ2-3; D is ambiguous. The CDR3 is 12 residues long. V was cut by 4 bases and J by 1 base, with 6 bases left in between. CDR1 and CDR2 (germline): GTSNPN, SVGIG (reference sequence). The CDR3 loop is CAWNGGTDTQYF. The CDR3 region has the DNA TGTGCCTGGAATGGAGGCACAGATACGCAGTATTTT.

The chain joins TRBV5-8 to TRBJ2-2, with TRBD2 matching 8 bases. Germline lookup yields CDR1 SGHTS and CDR2 YDEGEE. The V segment lost 0 bases and the J segment 1 base; nucleotides outside the gene matches: 2. This CDR3 region has 16 residues. CDR3 nucleotide sequence: TGTGCCAGCAGCTTGGGGCTAGCGGGGAACACCGGGGAGCTGTTTTTT. It codes for CASSLGLAGNTGELFF.

This sequence joins TRBV29-1 and TRBJ2-3; TRBD2 agrees at 10 bases. The germline V gene has CDR1 SQVTM and CDR2 ANQGSEA. The V and J ends lost 7 bases and 11 bases, in that order; junction bases with no gene match: 9. CDR3 length: 12 residues. The CDR3 sequence: CSGRLSGGMQYF. CDR3 DNA: TGCAGCGGCCGGCTTAGCGGGGGGATGCAGTATTTT.

This clone was seen only a few times. This chain uses TRBV5-1 with TRBJ2-7; 8 bases are shared with TRBD1. In germline, CDR1 is SGHRS, CDR2 YFSETQ. After removal of 1 base from V and 6 bases from J, the junction contained 6 bases not matched to a gene. The CDR3 contains 14 residues. The CDR3 spells CASSLSQGASEQYF. The CDR3 DNA sequence: TGCGCCAGCAGCTTGTCTCAGGGGGCATCCGAGCAGTACTTC.

The rearrangement joins TRBV7-2 to TRBJ2-7, with 8 bases identical to TRBD1. Germline V gives CDR1 SGHTA, CDR2 FQGNSA. The CDR3 has 15 amino acids. V was pared by 6 bases and J by 4 bases, with 11 bases of the junction left unmatched. The CDR3 here is CASRRGQVHQYEQYF. For the CDR3, the DNA is TGTGCCAGCAGGCGGGGACAGGTCCACCAATACGAGCAGTACTTC.

The chain has TRBV5-6 and TRBJ1-1; a possible D gene is TRBD1 (6 bases). This CDR3 is built from 15 residues. Germline V gene sequence: CDR1 SGHDT, CDR2 YYEEEE. Trimming pared 0 bases from V and 4 bases from J, leaving 13 bases between. In nucleotides, the CDR3 is TGTGCCAGCAGCTTGGTGGGAGGGGGGGCCACTGAAGCTTTCTTT. Its translation is CASSLVGGGATEAFF.

The chain is built from TRBV10-3 and TRBJ1-1; D remains unclear. V lost 8 bases to trimming and J lost 1 base, with 11 bases between them. Germline V gene data show CDR1 as ENHRY and CDR2 as SYGVKD. The CDR3 runs to 13 residues. The CDR3 region is CAIAGRGNTEAFF. In nucleotides, the CDR3 is TGTGCCATCGCCGGACGGGGGAACACTGAAGCTTTCTTT.

The chain links TRBV7-2 to TRBJ2-1, with TRBD2 matching over 7 bases. The V gene's germline CDR1 is SGHTA and CDR2 FQGNSA. The CDR3 spans 16 residues. J lost 3 bases, V lost 0 bases, and 5 bases had no gene match. CDR3 coding DNA: TGTGCCAGCAGCTTAGCGCTAGCGGCGCACTACAATGAGCAGTTCTTC. As protein: CASSLALAAHYNEQFF.